This T cell receptor beta chain stems from a study of T cell responses to AZD1222 COVID-19 vaccine. Study results and caveats: Most donors were white British and more were female, and clonal diversity was possibly underestimated.

V lost 1 base to trimming and J lost 3 bases, with 16 bases between them. In germline, CDR1 is SGHNT, CDR2 YENEEA. This CDR3 has 17 residues. TCRdb keeps only in-frame clones here, not all; method: immunoSEQ multiplex PCR. The sample has about 120,000 clones; roughly 84% are singletons. On this clone: As yet, its antigen is unknown.

The chain combines TRBV11-3 with TRBJ2-1; D is undetermined. This clonotype originated in an adult in good health. Source: peripheral blood, taken on day 0 of AZD1222 vaccination. Here the CDR3 reads CASSLGSRVINYNEQFF. In DNA form, the CDR3 reads TGTGCCAGCAGCTTAGGAAGTCGCGTGATAAACTACAATGAGCAGTTCTTC.